The next 11 T cell receptor beta chains were all read from a single sample in a study of beta chain features in type 1 diabetes. TCRB transcripts that were expressed got sequenced, as all of the isolated RNA had been reverse transcribed. The repertoire was sequenced with immunoSEQ multiplex PCR; TCRdb's copy has only in-frame clones and lacks some. The data show about 160,000 clones, 7.5% to 8.5% seen once. Their recognized antigens are unknown. Study observations and caveats: People with Type 1 diabetes carried modestly yet significantly shorter TCRB CDR3s in all four CD4+ subsets.

Sequencing was performed on central memory CD4+ T cells from blood. These receptor sequences come from a man younger than 30 with type 1 diabetes.

The V and J genes are TRBV6-5 and TRBJ2-7, with a weak D call TRBD1 (6 bases). This CDR3 spans 12 amino acids. Germline lookup yields CDR1 MNHEY and CDR2 SVGAGI. V gave up 2 bases and J gave up 5 bases, with 7 bases separating them. The CDR3 region is CASSYGQNEQYF. Here the CDR3 DNA reads TGTGCCAGCAGTTACGGACAGAACGAGCAGTACTTC.

The chain combines TRBV4-3 with TRBJ1-2; D is possibly TRBD1 (5 bases). Germline CDR1 LGHNA, CDR2 YSLEER. V dropped 0 bases and J dropped 3 bases, with 17 bases sitting between them. The CDR3 is made up of 17 amino acids. The CDR3 sequence: CASSQESWVARDYGYTF. In DNA form, the CDR3 reads TGCGCCAGCAGCCAAGAGTCCTGGGTTGCCAGGGACTATGGCTACACCTTC.

This clone turned up a few times. The chain has TRBV7-9 and TRBJ1-6; D gene ambiguous. V gave up 8 bases and J gave up 0 bases, with 5 bases separating them. This CDR3 is built from 13 residues. Germline V gene data show CDR1 as SEHNR and CDR2 as FQNEAQ (reference sequence). The CDR3 region has the DNA TGTGCCAGCGGTAGCTCCTATAATTCACCCCTCCACTTT. This translates into CASGSSYNSPLHF.

This clone was found a few times. V usage is TRBV7-2 and J usage is TRBJ2-1, with 7 bases identical to TRBD2. The CDR3 runs to 15 residues. Germline loops: CDR1 SGHTA, CDR2 FQGNSA. V gave up 2 bases and J gave up 6 bases; unmatched junction bases: 7. The CDR3 coding sequence is TGTGCCAGCAGCTTAAGAGTGGGAGGGCCCAATGAGCAGTTCTTC. Its protein is CASSLRVGGPNEQFF.

The chain joins TRBV7-8 to TRBJ2-1; 7 bases line up with TRBD2. The V and J ends lost 7 bases and 2 bases, in that order; junction bases with no gene match: 5. CDR1 and CDR2 (germline): SGHVS, FQNEAQ. The CDR3 contains 14 residues. This chain's CDR3 is CASIERGAYNEQFF. CDR3 nucleotide sequence: TGTGCCAGCATCGAGCGGGGAGCCTACAATGAGCAGTTCTTC.

This clone occurred a few times. The V call is TRBV6-5, the J call TRBJ2-7, with 7 bases aligning to TRBD1. This CDR3 is 15 amino acids long. J gave up 3 bases and V 2 bases, and 7 bases lay outside the gene matches. The germline V gene has CDR1 MNHEY and CDR2 SVGAGI. CDR3: CASSYAAGGIYEQYF. CDR3 coding DNA: TGTGCCAGCAGTTACGCGGCAGGGGGTATCTACGAGCAGTACTTC.

The chain couples TRBV18 to TRBJ2-3, with D unresolved. V shed 7 bases and J shed 1 base, with 9 bases lying between them. The CDR3 extends over 13 amino acids. Germline values: CDR1 KGHSH, CDR2 LQKENI. The CDR3 protein is CASFATRTDTQYF. CDR3 bases: TGTGCCAGCTTTGCGACACGCACAGATACGCAGTATTTT.

This chain uses TRBV30 with TRBJ1-1; D remains unclear. The length of the CDR3 is 14 residues. Trimming removed 5 bases at V and 1 base at J, with 14 bases between. Looked up from germline, CDR1 is GTSNPN and CDR2 is SVGIG (reference sequence). The CDR3 bases are TGTGCCTGGCTCAGCAGGCTCAAGAACACTGAAGCTTTCTTT. This gives the protein CAWLSRLKNTEAFF.

This clone occurred a few times. The J gene is TRBJ2-3, the V gene TRBV29-1, with 7 bases aligning to TRBD2. The germline V gene has CDR1 SQVTM and CDR2 ANQGSEA. Unmatched junction bases numbered 5, after V lost 3 bases and J lost 5 bases. The CDR3 runs 13 residues. Here the CDR3 reads CSVEWPGGDTQYF. For the CDR3, the DNA is TGCAGCGTTGAGTGGCCGGGGGGAGATACGCAGTATTTT.

This CDR3 is CASSYTSGSFNGQYF. In nucleotides, the CDR3 is TGTGCCAGCAGCTATACTAGCGGGAGTTTCAACGGGCAGTACTTC. The J gene is TRBJ2-7, the V gene TRBV2; TRBD2 matches 11 bases. With V trimmed by 6 bases and J by 9 bases, 13 bases remained unmatched. The CDR3 runs to 15 residues. Germline V CDR1 and CDR2: SNHLY, FYNNEI. The entire variable domain, with the rest obtained from reference TRBV2 and TRBJ2-7, is as follows: EPEVTQTPSHQVTQMGQEVILRCVPISNHLYFYWYRQILGQKVEFLVSFYNNEISEKSEIFDDQFSVERPDGSNFTLKIRSTKLEDSAMYFCASSYTSGSFNGQYFGPGTRLTVT.

V and J are TRBV28 and TRBJ2-4; possibly TRBD2 for D (5 bases). This CDR3 spans 13 amino acids. Germline loops: CDR1 MDHEN, CDR2 SYDVKM. Trimming removed 8 bases from V and 3 bases from J, with 11 bases in between. CDR3 protein: CASQYGGKNIQYF. The DNA for the CDR3 is TGTGCCAGCCAGTACGGAGGCAAAAACATTCAGTACTTC.